A selection of T cell receptor beta chains follows, all from one sample in a study of shared clonotypes between healthy human individuals. Profiled with immunoSEQ multiplex PCR; TCRdb holds only in-frame clones, not every one. The sample gives hundreds of thousands of clones, under 80% of which show up once; approximately 1.8% is in the top ten. Sequenced material: memory CD4+ T cells sorted from blood. Receptor source: a woman aged 25-40 years in good health. CDR3s include the opening cysteine and the closing phenylalanine or tryptophan. D genes are given only for firm matches. For some rows the clone size is stated as once, few or many, or as a class when expanded; others skip it.

TRBJ2-7 few 13 - TRBV4-2 CASSSGRTYEQYF TGTGCCAGCAGCTCCGGTAGGACCTACGAGCAGTACTTC
TRBJ1-1 few 12 TRBD1 TRBV5-4 CASSRDSSLSFF TGTGCCAGCAGTCGGGACAGTAGCTTATCTTTCTTT
TRBJ1-1 - 11 - TRBV28 CASSLGLEAFF TGTGCCAGCAGTTTGGGACTCGAAGCTTTCTTT
TRBJ1-1 - 11 - TRBV19 CASSIGVQAFF TGTGCCAGTAGTATTGGTGTACAAGCTTTCTTT
TRBJ2-2 many 16 TRBD1 TRBV19 CASSWTGGANTGELFF TGTGCCAGTAGCTGGACAGGGGGTGCGAACACCGGGGAGCTGTTTTTT
TRBJ2-7 - 14 - TRBV25-1 CASSEFAGSYEQYF TGTGCCAGCAGTGAATTTGCGGGTTCCTACGAGCAGTACTTC
TRBJ1-5 - 14 TRBD1 TRBV28 CATSIGTGRESQHF TGTGCCACCTCCATCGGGACAGGCCGAGAGTCCCAGCATTTT
TRBJ2-3 - 14 - TRBV6-6 CASSPQETVTPQYF TGTGCCAGCAGTCCCCAAGAGACAGTCACCCCGCAGTATTTT
TRBJ2-3 once 15 - TRBV19 CASCRRGVDTDTQYF TGTGCCAGCTGCCGCCGGGGTGTGGACACAGATACGCAGTATTTT
TRBJ2-1 - 15 - TRBV5-1 CASSWGDRDYNEQFF TGCGCCAGCAGCTGGGGGGATAGGGACTACAATGAGCAGTTCTTC
TRBJ1-1 - 15 - TRBV29-1 CSVRPAGRGNTEAFF TGCAGCGTTCGGCCAGCGGGCAGGGGGAACACTGAAGCTTTCTTT
TRBJ2-5 - 13 - TRBV19 CASSIQESETQYF TGTGCCAGTAGTATACAGGAGTCGGAGACCCAGTACTTC
TRBJ2-7 few 15 - TRBV19 CASSSLGVRDDEQYF TGTGCCAGTAGTAGCCTCGGAGTACGAGACGACGAGCAGTACTTC
TRBJ1-2 - 12 - TRBV28 CATRTANYGYTF TGTGCCACCAGGACAGCTAACTATGGCTACACCTTC
TRBJ2-3 - 14 - TRBV5-4 CASSFTASTDTQYF TGTGCCAGCAGCTTTACGGCAAGCACAGATACGCAGTATTTT
TRBJ2-1 - 14 - TRBV7-3 CASSLNGGGDEQFF TGTGCCAGCAGTTTAAACGGAGGAGGGGATGAGCAGTTCTTC
TRBJ2-7 - 13 - TRBV7-9 CASSDILLGEQYF TGTGCCAGCAGCGACATTTTGTTAGGCGAGCAGTACTTC
TRBJ2-7 - 14 - TRBV28 CASSYPQGNYEQYF TGTGCCAGCAGTTATCCCCAGGGGAACTACGAGCAGTACTTC
TRBJ2-1 - 15 TRBD2 TRBV28 CASSSSGAPDNEQFF TGTGCCAGCAGTTCTAGCGGAGCCCCGGATAATGAGCAGTTCTTC
TRBJ1-2 - 14 - TRBV10-2 CASRAGRTNYGYTF TGCGCCAGCAGGGCAGGGCGAACTAACTATGGCTACACCTTC
TRBJ2-7 once 11 - TRBV9 CASGELYEQYF TGTGCCAGTGGGGAGTTGTACGAGCAGTACTTC
TRBJ1-1 - 15 - TRBV7-3 CASSHGGRGNTEAFF TGTGCCAGCAGCCACGGTGGCAGGGGGAACACTGAAGCTTTCTTT
TRBJ1-3 - 14 - TRBV7-8 CASSLTGAGNTIYF TGTGCCAGCAGCCTAACAGGAGCTGGAAACACCATATATTTT
TRBJ2-7 - 13 TRBD1 TRBV2 CASRRDSTYEQYF TGTGCCAGCAGACGGGACAGTACCTACGAGCAGTACTTC
TRBJ1-1 - 12 - TRBV6-5 CASSSQGYEAFF TGTGCCAGCAGTTCACAGGGCTATGAAGCTTTCTTT
TRBJ1-5 few 14 TRBD1 TRBV19 CASSTDRAGQPQHF TGTGCCAGTAGTACCGACAGGGCCGGTCAGCCCCAGCATTTT
TRBJ2-3 few 14 - TRBV2 CASRAAEDTDTQYF TGTGCCAGCAGGGCGGCAGAAGACACAGATACGCAGTATTTT
TRBJ2-5 - 16 TRBD2 TRBV19 CASSITSGSGRETQYF TGTGCCAGTAGTATCACTAGCGGGAGTGGCCGAGAGACCCAGTACTTC
TRBJ2-3 few 15 TRBD2 TRBV4-2 CATKLASASTDTQYF TGTGCCACCAAACTAGCGAGTGCTAGCACAGATACGCAGTATTTT
TRBJ1-5 - 16 - TRBV15 CATSRATGSSNQPQHF TGTGCCACCAGCAGAGCTACAGGGAGTAGCAATCAGCCCCAGCATTTT
TRBJ1-3 - 16 TRBD1 TRBV28 CASSFQGGLTGNTIYF TGTGCCAGCAGTTTCCAGGGGGGCCTCACTGGAAACACCATATATTTT
TRBJ2-1 few 14 - TRBV5-1 CASTPGTTGNEQFF TGCGCCAGCACCCCTGGGACAACCGGGAATGAGCAGTTCTTC
TRBJ1-1 - 14 - TRBV4-1 CASSRQAMNTEAFF TGCGCCAGCAGCCGACAAGCCATGAACACTGAAGCTTTCTTT
TRBJ2-1 once 15 - TRBV5-6 CASSQQGLRLNEQFF TGTGCCAGCAGCCAACAGGGACTACGCCTCAATGAGCAGTTCTTC
TRBJ2-5 - 13 - TRBV29-1 CSVEGRKGETQYF TGCAGCGTTGAAGGTCGGAAGGGGGAGACCCAGTACTTC
TRBJ2-3 - 13 - TRBV5-1 CASSLESTDTQYF TGCGCCAGCAGCTTAGAGAGCACAGATACGCAGTATTTT
TRBJ2-2 - 15 TRBD1 TRBV28 CASSLHRGRTGELFF TGTGCCAGCAGTTTACACAGGGGGCGGACCGGGGAGCTGTTTTTT
TRBJ2-7 once 14 TRBD2 TRBV27 CARGKLAETYEQYF TGTGCCAGGGGGAAACTAGCGGAAACCTACGAGCAGTACTTC
TRBJ2-7 - 16 TRBD2 TRBV18 CASSPQAGEVVIEQYF TGTGCCAGCTCACCACAAGCGGGAGAGGTAGTTATCGAGCAGTACTTC
TRBJ2-2 few 14 TRBD2 TRBV19 CASSSGRDTGELFF TGTGCCAGTAGTAGCGGGAGGGACACCGGGGAGCTGTTTTTT
TRBJ1-5 - 16 - TRBV19 CASTRAGGLSNQPQHF TGTGCCAGTACCCGCGCCGGGGGGCTTAGCAATCAGCCCCAGCATTTT
TRBJ1-2 - 13 - TRBV19 CASRETTNYGYTF TGTGCCAGTAGGGAGACCACCAACTATGGCTACACCTTC
TRBJ2-3 - 15 - TRBV27 CASSLLAASTDTQYF TGTGCCAGCAGTCTACTAGCAGCTAGCACAGATACGCAGTATTTT
TRBJ2-1 - 15 - TRBV9 CASSAYGSTYNEQFF TGTGCCAGCAGCGCTTACGGGAGCACCTACAATGAGCAGTTCTTC
TRBJ2-5 - 14 - TRBV6-5 CASSYKYREETQYF TGTGCCAGCAGTTACAAATACAGGGAAGAGACCCAGTACTTC